The rows below give T cell receptor beta chains drawn from one sample of a study of cytomegalovirus exposure and HLA in healthy donors. This table comes from immunoSEQ multiplex PCR, and its TCRdb copy is limited to in-frame clones, with some not included. The repertoire consists of under 200,000 clones, with roughly 80% occurring once and the leading ten covering around 6%. What was sequenced was PBMCs. These receptors came from a man aged 35-49 years in good health and CMV-seronegative. Both conserved end residues are part of each CDR3. D genes are given only for firm matches. Clone size is stated in some rows and not others, as once, few, many or a class when expanded.

- | 15 | TRBJ2-2 | TRBV4-3 | - | TGCGCCAGCAGCCAAGAAGGGGCGCAAACCGGGGAGCTGTTTTTT | CASSQEGAQTGELFF
TRBD1 | 13 | TRBJ1-2 | TRBV25-1 | - | TGTGCCAGTGCCGGGACAGCTCCTTATGGCTACACCTTC | CASAGTAPYGYTF
TRBD2 | 14 | TRBJ2-5 | TRBV15 | - | TGTGCCACCAGCAGCCGGGGGGGGTTGGAGACCCAGTACTTC | CATSSRGGLETQYF
TRBD1 | 16 | TRBJ1-1 | TRBV19 | few | TGTGCCAGTAGTATAGATACAGGGACAGGGGGCACTGAAGCTTTCTTT | CASSIDTGTGGTEAFF
- | 20 | TRBJ1-5 | TRBV6-4 | - | TGTGCCAGCAGCATAACACCCTCGTGTACAGGGAGGGAGTTTCATCAGCCCCAGCATTTT | CASSITPSCTGREFHQPQHF
- | 12 | TRBJ2-5 | TRBV29-1 | - | TGCAGCGTTGTGTCAGGCCAAGAGACCCAGTACTTC | CSVVSGQETQYF
- | 17 | TRBJ2-1 | TRBV4-3 | once | TGCGCCAGCAGCCAAGAAAACTTCTGGAGCTCCTACAATGAGCAGTTCTTC | CASSQENFWSSYNEQFF
TRBD1 | 15 | TRBJ2-2 | TRBV5-4 | - | TGTGCCAGCAGTCCGGACAGGGGATGGACCGGGGAGCTGTTTTTT | CASSPDRGWTGELFF
- | 14 | TRBJ1-5 | TRBV7-2 | once | TGTGCCAGCAGCTTATCCTCGGGGAATCAGCCCCAGCATTTT | CASSLSSGNQPQHF
TRBD2 | 14 | TRBJ2-1 | TRBV19 | few | TGTGCCAGTAGTATGCGGGAGGGCTACAATGAGCAGTTCTTC | CASSMREGYNEQFF
- | 15 | TRBJ2-3 | TRBV4-3 | - | TGCGCCAGCAGCCGCGCGGGACAGAGCACAGATACGCAGTATTTT | CASSRAGQSTDTQYF
- | 13 | TRBJ1-2 | TRBV6-6 | once | TGTGCCAGCAGTTACCCCCGGAACTATGGCTACACCTTC | CASSYPRNYGYTF
- | 14 | TRBJ2-3 | TRBV5-1 | - | TGCGCCAGCAGCTTGGAAGGGGCCCCAGATATGCAGTATTTT | CASSLEGAPDMQYF
TRBD1 | 16 | TRBJ2-2 | TRBV7-2 | - | TGTGCCAGCAGCCCACAGGGGACGGGGCTCACCGGGGAGCTGTTTTTT | CASSPQGTGLTGELFF
TRBD2 | 15 | TRBJ2-5 | TRBV5-1 | - | TGCGCCAGCAGCTTAGACGGGAGGGCGGAAGAGACCCAGTACTTC | CASSLDGRAEETQYF
TRBD1 | 14 | TRBJ2-3 | TRBV6-1 | - | TGTGCCAGCAGGATGACAGGGGCGACAGATACGCAGTATTTT | CASRMTGATDTQYF
TRBD1 | 13 | TRBJ2-7 | TRBV7-9 | - | TGTTCCAGCAGCAGGACAGGGAACTACGAGCAGTACTTC | CSSSRTGNYEQYF
- | 15 | TRBJ1-2 | TRBV4-1 | - | TGCGCCAGCAGCCAAGATCCCCCAGGGCAGGGTGGCTACACCTTC | CASSQDPPGQGGYTF
TRBD1 | 15 | TRBJ1-6 | TRBV18 | - | TGTGCCAGCTCCCCGGGACAGGTCCAACTTTCACCCCTCCACTTT | CASSPGQVQLSPLHF
TRBD1 | 11 | TRBJ2-1 | TRBV27 | - | TGTGCCAGCAGTTTCAGGGGGGAGCAGTTCTTC | CASSFRGEQFF
- | 16 | TRBJ2-5 | TRBV7-9 | - | TGTGCCAGCAGCCGCGGCGGCGGGACCTACCAAGAGACCCAGTACTTC | CASSRGGGTYQETQYF
TRBD2 | 16 | TRBJ2-5 | TRBV7-9 | - | TGTGCCAGCAGCGACGGGACTAGCGGGTCGAGACTGACCCAGTACTTC | CASSDGTSGSRLTQYF
- | 14 | TRBJ2-5 | TRBV15 | - | TGTGCCACCAGCAGAGGCAGGGTGGGGGAGACCCAGTACTTC | CATSRGRVGETQYF
TRBD2 | 15 | TRBJ2-7 | TRBV6-4 | - | TGTGCCAGCAGTGGCCGACTAGCGGGGCCCTACGAGCAGTACTTC | CASSGRLAGPYEQYF
TRBD2 | 15 | TRBJ2-1 | TRBV5-1 | once | TGCGCCAGCAGCCTCGGACGGGGCGGGGGCAATGAGCAGTTCTTC | CASSLGRGGGNEQFF
- | 15 | TRBJ1-2 | TRBV6-1 | - | TGTGCCAGCAGTGACCATCCCACAGGGAAAGATGGCTACACCTTC | CASSDHPTGKDGYTF
- | 15 | TRBJ1-5 | TRBV25-1 | - | TGTGCCAGCAGTGGGGCAGCTGGACTCCATCAGCCCCAGCATTTT | CASSGAAGLHQPQHF
TRBD1 | 16 | TRBJ1-4 | TRBV6-7 | - | TGTGCCAGCAGATCGACAGGGGGATCAACTAATGAAAAACTGTTTTTT | CASRSTGGSTNEKLFF
- | 13 | TRBJ1-2 | TRBV2 | - | TGTGCCAGCAGTGAACTGGGAGGGAATGGCTACACCTTC | CASSELGGNGYTF
- | 17 | TRBJ2-5 | TRBV27 | - | TGTGCCAGCAGTTTATGGGGGACACCTCTCCCCCAAGAGACCCAGTACTTC | CASSLWGTPLPQETQYF
- | 15 | TRBJ2-3 | TRBV21-1 | - | TGTGCCAGCACCTTCCGGCGGGAGTACGAAGATACGCAGTATTTT | CASTFRREYEDTQYF
- | 13 | TRBJ1-5 | TRBV5-1 | - | TGCGCCAGCAGCGCCCTTGGCGGGTGGCCCCAGCATTTT | CASSALGGWPQHF
- | 13 | TRBJ2-7 | TRBV2 | - | TGTGCCAGCAGTGCGGGGGGCTGGGGGGAGCAGTACTTC | CASSAGGWGEQYF
TRBD2 | 15 | TRBJ2-2 | TRBV2 | - | TGTGCCAGCAGTGCCAGCGGGGGTGGCACCGGGGAGCTGTTTTTT | CASSASGGGTGELFF
- | 16 | TRBJ2-6 | TRBV5-6 | - | TGTGCCAGCAGCTTGTTCGTGAGCTCTGGGGCCAACGTCCTGACTTTC | CASSLFVSSGANVLTF
TRBD1 | 14 | TRBJ1-5 | TRBV2 | few | TGTGCCAGCCGGGGACAGGGCCCCAATCAGCCCCAGCATTTT | CASRGQGPNQPQHF
- | 11 | TRBJ2-1 | TRBV19 | - | TGTGCCAGTAGTATTTCGGATGAGCAGTTCTTC | CASSISDEQFF
TRBD1 | 19 | TRBJ1-6 | TRBV4-3 | - | TGCGCCAGCAGCCTCCAAGTGGGAGGTGGCGGGACAGGGACTTCACCCCTCCACTTT | CASSLQVGGGGTGTSPLHF
- | 15 | TRBJ2-2 | TRBV4-1 | - | TGCGCCAGCAGCCAAGATAACGGGAGAACCGGGGAGCTGTTTTTT | CASSQDNGRTGELFF
- | 14 | TRBJ2-5 | TRBV9 | - | TGTGCCAGCAGCGTAGGTGGTAGCCTGGAGACCCAGTACTTC | CASSVGGSLETQYF
- | 15 | TRBJ2-7 | TRBV5-1 | - | TGCGCCAGCAGCTTGGGGAACTCAGGGTCCTACGAGCAGTACTTC | CASSLGNSGSYEQYF
- | 13 | TRBJ1-1 | TRBV19 | - | TGTGCCAGTGCGGACAGTTTGAACACTGAAGCTTTCTTT | CASADSLNTEAFF
TRBD1 | 13 | TRBJ1-5 | TRBV27 | - | TGTGCCAGCAGTTTAAGAGGCAGGGGGCGCGAGCATTTT | CASSLRGRGREHF
- | 14 | TRBJ2-7 | TRBV5-1 | few | TGCGCCAGCAGTCGGGGACTCGGGTCTGACGAGCAGTACTTC | CASSRGLGSDEQYF
- | 13 | TRBJ1-3 | TRBV11-2 | - | TGTGCCAGCAGTTCAGGGGCTGGAAACACCATATATTTT | CASSSGAGNTIYF
- | 14 | TRBJ2-1 | TRBV6-6 | - | TGTGCCAGCAGTTACTCTCGGGTCTACAATGAGCAGTTCTTC | CASSYSRVYNEQFF
TRBD2 | 15 | TRBJ2-3 | TRBV4-3 | once | TGCGCCAGCAGCCAAGCTGCGGGACTATCTTTGGCGCAGTATTTT | CASSQAAGLSLAQYF
- | 15 | TRBJ2-7 | TRBV9 | - | TGTGCCAGCAGCGTAGAGGCGGGCCGCTCCTACGAGCAGTACTTC | CASSVEAGRSYEQYF
TRBD2 | 13 | TRBJ2-7 | TRBV7-9 | - | TGTGCCAGCAGCCTAGCGGGAGCCTACGAGCAGTACTTC | CASSLAGAYEQYF